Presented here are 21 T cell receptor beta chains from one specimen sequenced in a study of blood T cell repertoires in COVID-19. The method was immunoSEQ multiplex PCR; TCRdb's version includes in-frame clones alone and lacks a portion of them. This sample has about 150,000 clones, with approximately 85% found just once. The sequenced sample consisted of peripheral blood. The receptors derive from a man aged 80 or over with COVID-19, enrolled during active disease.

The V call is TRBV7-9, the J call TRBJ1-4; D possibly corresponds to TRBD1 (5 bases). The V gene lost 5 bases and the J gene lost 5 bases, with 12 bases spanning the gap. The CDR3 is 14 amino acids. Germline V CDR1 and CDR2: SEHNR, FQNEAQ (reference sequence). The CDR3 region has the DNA TGTGCCAGCAGCCCGGGGGTGACAAATGAAAAACTGTTTTTT. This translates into CASSPGVTNEKLFF. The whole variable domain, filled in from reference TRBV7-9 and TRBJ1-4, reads DTGVSQNPRHKITKRGQNVTFRCDPISEHNRLYWYRQTLGQGPEFLTYFQNEAQLEKSRLLSDRFSAERPKGSFSTLEIQRTEQGDSAMYLCASSPGVTNEKLFFGSGTQLSVL.

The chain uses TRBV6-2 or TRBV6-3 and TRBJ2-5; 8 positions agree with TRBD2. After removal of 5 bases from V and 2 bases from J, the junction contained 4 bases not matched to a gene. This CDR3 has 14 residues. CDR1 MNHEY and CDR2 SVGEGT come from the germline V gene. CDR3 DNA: TGTGCCAGCAGTCCGGGGGGGGGACAAGAGACCCAGTACTTC. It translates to CASSPGGGQETQYF.

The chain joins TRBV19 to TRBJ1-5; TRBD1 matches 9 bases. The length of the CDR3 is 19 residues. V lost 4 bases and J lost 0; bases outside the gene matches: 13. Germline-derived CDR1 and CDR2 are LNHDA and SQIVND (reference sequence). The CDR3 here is CASSTLRRTGVNSNQPQHF. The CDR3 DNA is TGTGCCAGTAGTACGCTCCGGAGGACAGGGGTAAATAGCAATCAGCCCCAGCATTTT. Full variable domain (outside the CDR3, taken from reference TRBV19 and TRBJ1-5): DGGITQSPKYLFRKEGQNVTLSCEQNLNHDAMYWYRQDPGQGLRLIYYSQIVNDFQKGDIAEGYSVSREKKESFPLTVTSAQKNPTAFYLCASSTLRRTGVNSNQPQHFGDGTRLSIL.

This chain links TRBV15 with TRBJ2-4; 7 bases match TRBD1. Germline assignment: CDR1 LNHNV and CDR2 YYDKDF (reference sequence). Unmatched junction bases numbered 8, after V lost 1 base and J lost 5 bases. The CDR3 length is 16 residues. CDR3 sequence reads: CATSRALGGNQNIQYF. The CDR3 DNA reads TGTGCCACCAGCAGAGCCCTAGGGGGCAACCAAAACATTCAGTACTTC.

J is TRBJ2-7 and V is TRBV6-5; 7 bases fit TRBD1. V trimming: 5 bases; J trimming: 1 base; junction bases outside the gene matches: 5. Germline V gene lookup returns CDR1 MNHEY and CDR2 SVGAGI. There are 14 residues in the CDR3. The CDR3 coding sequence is TGTGCCAGCAGTCTATACAGGGGATCCTACGAGCAGTACTTC. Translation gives CASSLYRGSYEQYF.

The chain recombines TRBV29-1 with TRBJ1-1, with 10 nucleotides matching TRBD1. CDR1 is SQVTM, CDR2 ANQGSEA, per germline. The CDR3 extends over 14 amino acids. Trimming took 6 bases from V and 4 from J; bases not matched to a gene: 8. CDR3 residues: CSVGQGWGGTEAFF. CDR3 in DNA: TGCAGCGTGGGACAGGGGTGGGGAGGCACTGAAGCTTTCTTT.

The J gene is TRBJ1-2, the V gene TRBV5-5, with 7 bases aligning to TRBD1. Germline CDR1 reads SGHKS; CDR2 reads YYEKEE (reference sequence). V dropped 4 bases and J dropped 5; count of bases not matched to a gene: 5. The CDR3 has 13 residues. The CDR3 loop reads CASSPGTEYGYTF. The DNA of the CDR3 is TGTGCCAGCAGCCCCGGGACAGAGTATGGCTACACCTTC.

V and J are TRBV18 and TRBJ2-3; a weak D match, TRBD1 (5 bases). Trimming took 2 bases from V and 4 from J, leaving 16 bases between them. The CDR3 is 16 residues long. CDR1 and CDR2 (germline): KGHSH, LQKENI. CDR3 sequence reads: CASSPFKGPSADTQYF. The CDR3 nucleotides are TGTGCCAGCTCACCATTCAAGGGGCCGTCCGCAGATACGCAGTATTTT.

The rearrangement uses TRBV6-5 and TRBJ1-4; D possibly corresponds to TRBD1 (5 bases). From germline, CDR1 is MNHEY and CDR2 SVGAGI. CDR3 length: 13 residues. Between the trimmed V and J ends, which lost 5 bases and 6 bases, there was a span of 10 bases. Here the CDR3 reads CASSRQGYEKLFF. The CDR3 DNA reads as TGTGCCAGCAGTCGCCAGGGCTATGAAAAACTGTTTTTT.

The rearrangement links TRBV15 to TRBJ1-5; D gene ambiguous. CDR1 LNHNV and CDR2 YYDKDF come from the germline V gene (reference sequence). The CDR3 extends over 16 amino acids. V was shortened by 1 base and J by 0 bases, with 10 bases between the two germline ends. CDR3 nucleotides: TGTGCCACCAGCAGAGTTGAACAGAGTAGCAATCAGCCCCAGCATTTT. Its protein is CATSRVEQSSNQPQHF.

CDR3 nucleotides: TGTGCCAGCAGTTTATGGGGACTAGCGGGGTCGACTACCTACAATGAGCAGTTCTTC. Amino acid sequence: CASSLWGLAGSTTYNEQFF. V gene TRBV28 combines with J gene TRBJ2-1, with 13 bases fitting TRBD2. V shed 0 bases and J 2 bases; nucleotides not matched to a gene: 7. Germline V gene data show CDR1 as MDHEN and CDR2 as SYDVKM. CDR3 length equals 19 residues.

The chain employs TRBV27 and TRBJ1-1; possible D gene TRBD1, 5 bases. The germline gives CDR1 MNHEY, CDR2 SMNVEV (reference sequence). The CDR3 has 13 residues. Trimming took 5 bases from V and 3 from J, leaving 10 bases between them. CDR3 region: CASSPPGDTEAFF. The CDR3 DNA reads TGTGCCAGCAGTCCACCGGGGGACACTGAAGCTTTCTTT.

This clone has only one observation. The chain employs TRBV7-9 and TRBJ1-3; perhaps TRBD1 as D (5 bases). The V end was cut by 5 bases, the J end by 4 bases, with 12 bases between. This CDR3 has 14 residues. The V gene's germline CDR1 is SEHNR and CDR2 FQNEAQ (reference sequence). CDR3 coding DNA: TGTGCCAGCAGCGCCCGACAGAGCGGAAACACCATATATTTT. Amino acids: CASSARQSGNTIYF.

CDR3 in amino acids: CATSEPGRGQYF. CDR3 coding DNA: TGTGCCACCAGTGAGCCGGGCAGGGGCCAGTACTTC. The chain employs TRBV24-1 and TRBJ2-5, with D perhaps matching TRBD1 (6 bases). In germline, CDR1 is KGHDR, CDR2 SFDVKD. This CDR3 is built from 12 residues. The germline V and J ends were trimmed by 4 bases and 10 bases, with 12 bases remaining between them.

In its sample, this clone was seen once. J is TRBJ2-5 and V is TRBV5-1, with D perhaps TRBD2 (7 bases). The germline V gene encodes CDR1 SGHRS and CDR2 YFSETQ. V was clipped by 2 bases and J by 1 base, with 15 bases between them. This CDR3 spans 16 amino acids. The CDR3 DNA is TGCGCCAGCAGCTTTCGCGGGGGCCTTACCCAAGAGACCCAGTACTTC. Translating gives CASSFRGGLTQETQYF.

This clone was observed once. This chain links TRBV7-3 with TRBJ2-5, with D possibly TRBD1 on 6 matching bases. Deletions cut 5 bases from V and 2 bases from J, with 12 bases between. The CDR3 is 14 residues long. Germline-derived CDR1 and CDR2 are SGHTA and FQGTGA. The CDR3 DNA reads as TGTGCCAGCAGCCCAGGGACATTACAAGAGACCCAGTACTTC. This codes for CASSPGTLQETQYF.

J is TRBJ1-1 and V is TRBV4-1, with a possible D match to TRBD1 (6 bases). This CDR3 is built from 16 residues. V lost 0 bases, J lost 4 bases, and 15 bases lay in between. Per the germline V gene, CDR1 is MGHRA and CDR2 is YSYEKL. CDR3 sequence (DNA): TGCGCCAGCAGCCAAGAGGCGCGGGGGGCGGTCACTGAAGCTTTCTTT. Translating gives CASSQEARGAVTEAFF.

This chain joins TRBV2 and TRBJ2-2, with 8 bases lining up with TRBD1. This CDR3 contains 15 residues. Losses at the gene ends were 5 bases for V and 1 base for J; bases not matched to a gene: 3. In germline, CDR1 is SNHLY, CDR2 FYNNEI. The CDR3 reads CASSKDRVNTGELFF. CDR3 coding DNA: TGTGCCAGCAGTAAGGACAGGGTGAACACCGGGGAGCTGTTTTTT.

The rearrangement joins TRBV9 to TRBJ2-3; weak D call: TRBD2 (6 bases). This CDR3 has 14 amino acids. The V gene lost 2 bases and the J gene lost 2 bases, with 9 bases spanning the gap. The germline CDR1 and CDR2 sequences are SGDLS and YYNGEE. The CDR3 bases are TGTGCCAGCAGCGTTAGACTAGTCACAGATACGCAGTATTTT. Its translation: CASSVRLVTDTQYF. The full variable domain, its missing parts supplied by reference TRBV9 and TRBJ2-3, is DSGVTQTPKHLITATGQRVTLRCSPRSGDLSVYWYQQSLDQGLQFLIQYYNGEERAKGNILERFSAQQFPDLHSELNLSSLELGDSALYFCASSVRLVTDTQYFGPGTRLTVL.

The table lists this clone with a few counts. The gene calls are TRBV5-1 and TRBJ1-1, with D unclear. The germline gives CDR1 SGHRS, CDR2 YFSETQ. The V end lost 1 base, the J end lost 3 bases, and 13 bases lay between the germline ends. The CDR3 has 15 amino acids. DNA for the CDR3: TGCGCCAGCAGCTTGTCGGTGGGCTTTGACACTGAAGCTTTCTTT. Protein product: CASSLSVGFDTEAFF.

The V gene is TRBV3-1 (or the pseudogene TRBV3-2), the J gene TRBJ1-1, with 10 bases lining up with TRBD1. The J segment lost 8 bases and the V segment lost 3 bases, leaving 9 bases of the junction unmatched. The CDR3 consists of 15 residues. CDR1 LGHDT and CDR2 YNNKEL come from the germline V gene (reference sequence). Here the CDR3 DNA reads TGTGCCAGCAGCCACCCGGGACAGGGGAGGAGGGAAGCTTTCTTT. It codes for CASSHPGQGRREAFF.